The 30 T cell receptor beta chains listed next were all sequenced from one sample in a study of T cells in women clearing cervical HPV infection. The repertoire was sequenced with immunoSEQ multiplex PCR; TCRdb's copy has only in-frame clones and lacks some. This table lists about 35,000 clones. The specimen was blood buffy coat. Receptor source: a woman between 18 and 70 years old with a cervical HPV16 infection that either progressed to CIN3+ or cleared (not recorded which).

CDR3 region: CASSQGQPGQYF. The covered CDR3 bases are TGTGCCAGCTCACAGGGACAGCCCGGT. The gene calls are TRBV18 and TRBJ2-4; TRBD1 aligns across 7 bases. Sequencing ends 3 residues short of the CDR3 end; the germline J gene provides the rest. Germline values: CDR1 KGHSH, CDR2 LQKENI. The CDR3 is 12 amino acids.

A word on this clone: Coverage ceases 3 residues before the CDR3 finishes, and the germline J gene fills in the end. This chain connects TRBV7-9 to TRBJ1-2, with D perhaps matching TRBD1 (5 bases). The germline CDR1 and CDR2 sequences are SEHNR and FQNEAQ (reference sequence). The CDR3 totals 13 residues. The covered CDR3 bases are TGTGCCAGCAGCTTGGGGCCGTTGGAGACC. It encodes CASSLGPLET. Given in full, the CDR3 is CASSLGPLETYTF.

To note about this clone: The read gets to within 3 residues of the CDR3 end, and the germline J gene fills in the rest. V is TRBV19 and J is TRBJ1-1; D might be TRBD1 (5 bases). The CDR3 is 12 amino acids. Trimming cost V 2 bases and J 7 bases, with 8 bases left between them. Germline CDR1 and CDR2: LNHDA and SQIVND (reference sequence). The sequenced part of the CDR3 DNA is TGTGCCAGTAGTATATCTAGGGGTGAA. This encodes CASSISRGE. The CDR3 in full is CASSISRGEAFF.

To note about this clone: The observed sequence ends 3 residues before the CDR3 terminus, with the missing tail filled in from the germline J gene. This rearrangement joins TRBV7-2 to TRBJ2-4; D is unresolved. There are 14 residues in the CDR3. The germline gives CDR1 SGHTA, CDR2 FQGNSA. Incomplete CDR3 DNA: TGTGCCAGCAGCTTAGGTCCCACTAACTATGGT. It specifies CASSLGPTNYG. From start to end, the CDR3 is CASSLGPTNYGQYF.

This clone is classed as medium-sized by frequency. The read ends 3 residues before the CDR3 terminus; that terminus is restored from the germline J gene. V is TRBV19 and J is TRBJ1-2; 8 bases are shared with TRBD1. The CDR3 totals 18 residues. The junction had 11 bases not matched to a gene; V was cut back by 1 base and J by 1 base. CDR1 is LNHDA, CDR2 SQIVND, per germline (reference sequence). The covered CDR3 bases are TGTGCCAGTAGTATAGCCCTCAGACAGGGGATATTTAACTATGGC. It codes for CASSIALRQGIFNYG. The entire CDR3 protein is CASSIALRQGIFNYGYTF.

Its frequency marks this clone as medium-sized. Coverage ceases 3 residues before the CDR3 finishes, and the germline J gene fills in the end. This sequence joins TRBV20-1 and TRBJ2-7, with TRBD1 matching 7 bases. Trimming took 4 bases from V and 2 from J; bases not matched to a gene: 5. The V gene's germline CDR1 is DFQATT and CDR2 SNEGSKA (reference sequence). There are 13 residues in the CDR3. The sequenced part of the CDR3 DNA is TGCAGTGCTACACCAGGGGGTACCTACGAG. Translation: CSATPGGTYE. The whole CDR3 sequence is CSATPGGTYEQYF.

A note on this clone: Read coverage stops 3 residues before the CDR3 terminus; the germline J gene supplies the remainder. The chain recombines TRBV2 with TRBJ1-4; D is perhaps TRBD1 (5 bases). Germline lookup yields CDR1 SNHLY and CDR2 FYNNEI. V was trimmed by 9 bases and J by 0 bases, leaving 20 bases between them. The CDR3 loop spans 17 amino acids. CDR3 protein: CASRGVGGPPTNEKLFF. CDR3 bases read: TGTGCCAGTCGGGGGGTTGGTGGACCTCCAACTAATGAAAAA.

About this clone itself: The read gets to within 3 residues of the CDR3 end, and the germline J gene fills in the rest. The V gene is TRBV7-9, the J gene TRBJ2-3, with a tentative D call TRBD1 (6 bases). This CDR3 has 15 amino acids. Germline V CDR1 and CDR2: SEHNR, FQNEAQ (reference sequence). CDR3 DNA (partial): TGTGCCAGCAGCTCTTGGACAGACGTCCAAGAGACG. Protein product: CASSSWTDVQET. The complete CDR3 reads CASSSWTDVQETQYF. The full variable domain, rest sourced from reference TRBV7-9 and TRBJ2-3, is DTGVSQNPRHKITKRGQNVTFRCDPISEHNRLYWYRQTLGQGPEFLTYFQNEAQLEKSRLLSDRFSAERPKGSFSTLEIQRTEQGDSAMYLCASSSWTDVQETQYFGPGTRLTVL.

On this clone itself: The CDR3 end falls 3 residues outside the read, so it is completed with the germline J gene. J is TRBJ2-3 and V is TRBV30; the D gene is possibly TRBD2 (7 bases). V was shortened by 4 bases and J by 4 bases, with 12 bases between the two germline ends. The CDR3 totals 13 residues. Germline CDR1 GTSNPN, CDR2 SVGIG (reference sequence). The CDR3 here is CAWTGGAADTQYF. CDR3 DNA (partial): TGTGCCTGGACTGGGGGGGCGGCAGATACG.

To note about this clone: The read ends 3 residues before the CDR3 terminus; that terminus is restored from the germline J gene. The chain combines TRBV5-4 with TRBJ2-7; D unclear. V was clipped by 2 bases and J by 0 bases, with 6 bases between them. The germline CDR1 and CDR2 sequences are SGHNT and YYREEE (reference sequence). The CDR3 is 13 residues long. The CDR3 loop reads CASSFPGSYEQYF. CDR3 DNA, as far as it was read: TGTGCCAGCAGCTTTCCAGGCTCCTACGAG.

A word on this clone: The read terminates 3 residues before the CDR3 end, so the remaining end is supplied by the germline J gene. The genes are TRBV18 and TRBJ2-1; 11 nucleotides agree with TRBD2. V lost 3 bases to trimming and J lost 5 bases; unmatched junction nucleotides: 6. The CDR3 loop spans 16 amino acids. Germline CDR1 reads KGHSH; CDR2 reads LQKENI. Incomplete CDR3 DNA: TGTGCCAGCTCACCTTTAGCGGGGGGGTCCGACAATGAG. Translated: CASSPLAGGSDNE. The full CDR3 protein is CASSPLAGGSDNEQFF.

A word on this clone: The read gets to within 3 residues of the CDR3 end, and the germline J gene fills in the rest. The chain combines TRBV6-2 or TRBV6-3 with TRBJ2-3; 9 bases are shared with TRBD2. Germline CDR1 and CDR2: MNHEY and SVGEGT. V gave up 2 bases and J gave up 2 bases; unmatched junction bases: 5. The CDR3 loop spans 16 amino acids. This CDR3 is CASSYHIAGDTDTQYF. CDR3 DNA, as far as it was read: TGTGCCAGCAGTTACCACATAGCGGGGGACACAGATACG.

Details on this clone: The CDR3 end falls 3 residues outside the read, so it is completed with the germline J gene. The rearrangement uses TRBV6-2 or TRBV6-3 and TRBJ1-1; D might be TRBD1 (5 bases). The germline V gene has CDR1 MNHEY and CDR2 SVGEGT. Trimming stripped 0 bases from V and 1 base from J, with 9 bases between. The CDR3 runs to 15 residues. CDR3: CASSYSDMGNTEAFF. CDR3 DNA, as far as it was read: TGTGCCAGCAGTTACTCGGACATGGGGAACACTGAA.

A remark on this clone: The read gets to within 3 residues of the CDR3 end, and the germline J gene fills in the rest. The V gene is TRBV7-9, the J gene TRBJ1-2; D not certain. Germline CDR1 reads SEHNR; CDR2 reads FQNEAQ (reference sequence). The CDR3 covers 13 residues. The CDR3 is CASSSPSTDTYTF. The CDR3 bases that were read are TGTGCCAGCAGCTCACCTAGCACAGATACC. Full variable domain (remainder filled in from reference TRBV7-9 and TRBJ1-2): DTGVSQNPRHKITKRGQNVTFRCDPISEHNRLYWYRQTLGQGPEFLTYFQNEAQLEKSRLLSDRFSAERPKGSFSTLEIQRTEQGDSAMYLCASSSPSTDTYTFGSGTRLTVV.

With respect to this clone: The CDR3 end falls 3 residues outside the read, so it is completed with the germline J gene. The chain recombines TRBV6-2 or TRBV6-3 with TRBJ1-5; D might be TRBD1 (5 bases). Between the trimmed V and J ends, which lost 6 bases and 6 bases, there was a span of 9 bases. This CDR3 has 12 amino acids. CDR1 MNHEY and CDR2 SVGEGT come from the germline V gene. Partial CDR3 DNA: TGTGCCAGCAGGGACACAGCTCAGCCC. It codes for CASRDTAQP. In full, the CDR3 is CASRDTAQPQHF.

To note about this clone: The read halts 3 residues ahead of the CDR3 end, with the missing end drawn from the germline J gene. Distinct nucleotide sequences in the sample also encode this CDR3. The chain has TRBV7-8 and TRBJ1-3; D is perhaps TRBD1 (5 bases). The CDR3 totals 16 residues. Germline V gene data show CDR1 as SGHVS and CDR2 as FQNEAQ. The V end was cut by 2 bases, the J end by 0 bases, with 11 bases between. The CDR3 reads CASSLPGGISGNTIYF. The DNA read from the CDR3 is TGTGCCAGCAGCTTACCGGGGGGGATCTCTGGAAACACC.

Note on this clone: The sequenced fragment ends 3 residues before the CDR3 boundary, so the rest is inferred from the germline J gene. V usage is TRBV6-2 or TRBV6-3 and J usage is TRBJ2-1; 9 positions match TRBD2. Germline V gene lookup returns CDR1 MNHEY and CDR2 SVGEGT. CDR3 size: 13 residues. V gave up 10 bases and J gave up 9 bases; unmatched junction bases: 10. The sequenced CDR3 bases are TGTGCCATCCGCGCGGGGGGGTATAGTGAG. Its translation: CAIRAGGYSE. The whole CDR3 protein is CAIRAGGYSEQFF.

Concerning this clone: The CDR3 end lies 3 residues beyond the end of the read and is filled in from the germline J gene. The chain links TRBV5-1 to TRBJ2-2, with TRBD1 matching 8 bases. The CDR3 totals 14 residues. Germline V gene sequence: CDR1 SGHRS, CDR2 YFSETQ. The CDR3 is CASSRGQGSEKLFF. Incomplete CDR3 DNA: TGCGCCAGCAGCCGTGGACAGGGTAGTGAAAAG.

About this clone: The CDR3 end is not reached by the read, which stops 3 residues before it; the germline J gene fills it in. The V and J genes are TRBV6-2 or TRBV6-3 and TRBJ1-2, with D unresolved. The CDR3 totals 13 residues. V was cut by 0 bases and J by 3 bases, with 5 bases left in between. Per the germline V gene, CDR1 is MNHEY and CDR2 is SVGEGT. The chain's CDR3 is CASSYSSDYGYTF. CDR3 DNA (partial): TGTGCCAGCAGTTACTCCAGTGACTATGGC.

CDR3 bases read: TGTGCCAGCAGCTTTGAGCGGGGGTTTGGCATGAATGAG. The encoded protein is CASSFERGFGMNE. The entire CDR3 is CASSFERGFGMNEQFF. The chain is built from TRBV7-8 and TRBJ2-1, with 8 positions matching TRBD2. The CDR3 end lies 3 residues beyond the end of the read and is filled in from the germline J gene. Germline trimming cut 3 bases from V and 7 bases from J; bases unmatched to any gene: 11. The CDR3 extends over 16 amino acids. The germline V gene has CDR1 SGHVS and CDR2 FQNEAQ.

Worth noting for this clone: The sequence runs out 3 residues before the end of the CDR3; the remainder is reconstructed from the germline J gene. The V gene is TRBV12-5, the J gene TRBJ2-3; D is possibly TRBD2 (7 bases). Germline-derived CDR1 and CDR2 are LGHNT and FRNRAP. The CDR3 is 13 residues long. Trimming left V 3 bases short and J 5 bases short, with 9 bases between. The CDR3 is CASGLGGGDTQYF. The part of the CDR3 DNA that was read is TGTGCTAGTGGTTTAGGGGGGGGAGATACG.

Details on this clone: The read ends 3 residues before the CDR3 terminus; that terminus is restored from the germline J gene. This chain connects TRBV5-1 to TRBJ1-5; 7 bases map to TRBD1. This CDR3 has 15 residues. The V gene end was trimmed by 0 bases and the J gene end by 0 bases; junction bases not matched to a gene: 0. CDR1 SGHRS and CDR2 YFSETQ come from the germline V gene. CDR3 region: CASSLAGGSNQPQHF. The covered CDR3 bases are TGCGCCAGCAGCTTGGCAGGGGGTAGCAATCAGCCC.

In the case of this clone: The sequence runs out 3 residues before the end of the CDR3; the remainder is reconstructed from the germline J gene. V and J are TRBV2 and TRBJ2-3, with 10 bases that match TRBD1. The CDR3 is made up of 15 amino acids. J was trimmed by 7 bases and V by 6 bases; bases with no gene match: 10. The germline V gene has CDR1 SNHLY and CDR2 FYNNEI. CDR3 region: CASRVDRGEEYTQYF. CDR3 bases read: TGTGCCAGCAGGGTGGACAGGGGGGAAGAATATACG. The entire variable domain, with the rest obtained from reference TRBV2 and TRBJ2-3, is as follows: EPEVTQTPSHQVTQMGQEVILRCVPISNHLYFYWYRQILGQKVEFLVSFYNNEISEKSEIFDDQFSVERPDGSNFTLKIRSTKLEDSAMYFCASRVDRGEEYTQYFGPGTRLTVL.

About this clone: The read gets to within 3 residues of the CDR3 end, and the germline J gene fills in the rest. The rearrangement links TRBV30 to TRBJ1-1; tentative D call: TRBD1 (6 bases). The CDR3 runs to 16 residues. The V and J ends lost 1 base and 0 bases respectively, with 15 bases between them. Germline lookup yields CDR1 GTSNPN and CDR2 SVGIG (reference sequence). The CDR3 loop is CAWSEGEKWMNTEAFF. CDR3 DNA (partial): TGTGCCTGGAGTGAGGGGGAGAAATGGATGAACACTGAA.

As regards this clone: Sequencing ends 3 residues short of the CDR3 end; the germline J gene provides the rest. J is TRBJ2-7 and V is TRBV14, with D possibly TRBD2 on 5 matching bases. V lost 1 base to trimming and J lost 3 bases, with 10 bases between them. The CDR3 covers 14 residues. From germline, CDR1 is SGHDN and CDR2 FVKESK. The covered CDR3 bases are TGTGCCAGCAGCCAAGGGACTGCCCTCTACGAG. Its translation: CASSQGTALYE. The whole CDR3 reads CASSQGTALYEQYF.

Worth noting for this clone: The CDR3 goes on 3 residues after the read ends, and that part is filled in from the germline J gene. V gene TRBV9 combines with J gene TRBJ2-1, with D possibly TRBD2 on 7 matching bases. Trimming took off 4 bases at V and 5 bases at J, with 13 bases between the two ends. The germline gives CDR1 SGDLS, CDR2 YYNGEE. There are 14 residues in the CDR3. CDR3 amino acids: CASSYGGRDNEQFF. The covered CDR3 bases are TGTGCCAGCAGCTACGGGGGGCGGGACAATGAG. The whole variable domain, filled in from reference TRBV9 and TRBJ2-1, reads DSGVTQTPKHLITATGQRVTLRCSPRSGDLSVYWYQQSLDQGLQFLIQYYNGEERAKGNILERFSAQQFPDLHSELNLSSLELGDSALYFCASSYGGRDNEQFFGPGTRLTVL.

Remarks on this clone: The read comes to an end 3 residues before the CDR3 does, leaving the germline J gene to fill in the end. The rearrangement joins TRBV18 to TRBJ1-6; D gene ambiguous. The germline V and J ends were trimmed by 8 bases and 4 bases, with 9 bases remaining between them. The germline V gene has CDR1 KGHSH and CDR2 LQKENI. This CDR3 comprises 13 residues. The part of the CDR3 DNA that was read is TGTGCCAGCGGATCGGGTTATAATTCACCC. This codes for CASGSGYNSP. The CDR3 in its entirety is CASGSGYNSPLHF. Full variable domain (remainder filled in from reference TRBV18 and TRBJ1-6): NAGVMQNPRHLVRRRGQEARLRCSPMKGHSHVYWYRQLPEEGLKFMVYLQKENIIDESGMPKERFSAEFPKEGPSILRIQQVVRGDSAAYFCASGSGYNSPLHFGNGTRLTVT.

With regard to this clone: The CDR3 is cut off 3 residues early in the read; its end comes from the germline J gene. This rearrangement joins TRBV20-1 to TRBJ1-2; D gene unclear. The CDR3 is made up of 13 amino acids. Germline CDR1 is DFQATT and CDR2 is SNEGSKA (reference sequence). Between the trimmed V and J ends, which lost 3 bases and 2 bases, there was a span of 10 bases. The covered CDR3 bases are TGCAGTGCTAGTCCAGAACTAAACTATGGC. Amino acids: CSASPELNYG. The CDR3 in its entirety is CSASPELNYGYTF.

Concerning this clone itself: With the read ending 3 residues before the CDR3 end, the germline J gene is used to fill in that end. This chain uses TRBV20-1 with TRBJ1-2, with D possibly matching TRBD1 (6 bases). V was shortened by 3 bases and J by 4 bases, with 21 bases between the two germline ends. Germline V gives CDR1 DFQATT, CDR2 SNEGSKA (reference sequence). The CDR3 runs to 16 residues. This chain's CDR3 is CSASHSAQGSFYGYTF. The part of the CDR3 DNA that was read is TGCAGTGCTAGCCACTCGGCTCAGGGGAGTTTCTATGGC.

Points on this clone: Sequencing ends 3 residues short of the CDR3 end; the germline J gene provides the rest. The J gene is TRBJ2-5, the V gene TRBV20-1, with 16 nucleotides matching TRBD2. CDR3 size: 18 residues. The germline CDR1 and CDR2 sequences are DFQATT and SNEGSKA (reference sequence). J was trimmed by 4 bases and V by 5 bases; bases with no gene match: 13. The CDR3 sequence is CSALPGTSGGAWGETQYF. Partial CDR3 DNA: TGCAGTGCTCTCCCCGGGACTAGCGGGGGGGCCTGGGGAGAGACC.